Described below is a single T cell receptor beta chain sequence and its context. This sample stems from a study of blood T cell repertoires in COVID-19. About the study: Spain, Italy and the United States supplied samples that represented acute and convalescent COVID-19.

Authors' methods: From reference gene primer amplification, estimates of nucleated cell counts were derived. Here immunoSEQ multiplex PCR was the method, and the copy in TCRdb shows in-frame clones only, minus some. The V and J calls and the clone size are those of that table, but D and trimming were determined from the DNA. Here the sample spans over 85,000 clones, around 90% being singletons. After removal of 4 bases from V and 8 bases from J, the junction contained 5 bases not matched to a gene. The CDR3 totals 15 residues. Germline V lookup: CDR1 SGHRS, CDR2 YFSETQ. This chain links TRBV5-1 with TRBJ1-6; 11 bases are shared with TRBD1. The specimen sequenced was peripheral blood. The TCR sequence derives from a woman aged 45-65 years with COVID-19, enrolled during active disease. The CDR3 bases are TGCGCCAGCAGCGGACGGACAGGGGGCGATTCACCCCTCCACTTT. It translates to CASSGRTGGDSPLHF.